One and the same sample provided the 2 T cell receptor beta chains below, sequenced in a study of tumor and adjacent non-tumor tissue in lung cancer. A modified ARM-PCR protocol with three rounds of nested PCR amplified TCRbeta. TCRdb redid the calling of the multiplex PCR reads with MiXCR, one entry per CDR3 protein. The sample carries 70,000 to 80,000 distinct CDR3 sequences, 72% recorded once. RNA was extracted from bulk tissue without any cell sorting. Material for sequencing was lung tumor tissue. The receptors were gathered from a woman between 40 and 50 years old with non-small cell lung cancer.

With regard to this clonotype: At one end the junction does not follow the germline gene, possibly because of a read error. V and J are TRBV6-2 or TRBV6-3 and TRBJ2-7, with D perhaps TRBD2 (5 bases). CDR1 and CDR2 from the germline V gene are MNHEY and SVGEGT. This CDR3 has 14 residues. The CDR3 region is CASSYRSADYEHYF. CDR3 bases: TGTGCCAGCAGTTACAGGTCAGCTGACTACGAGCACTACTTC.

This clonotype was seen a few times. This could be a read error, since a much larger clone is one nucleotide away. The CDR3 bases are TGTGCCAGCAGCTTAGCATACGGACCAGGATGGGAGCAGTTCTTC. Translating it yields CASSLAYGPGWEQFF. The chain couples TRBV7-9 to TRBJ2-1, with D unclear. The CDR3 has 15 amino acids. The germline CDR1 and CDR2 sequences are SEHNR and FQNEAQ (reference sequence). V dropped 0 bases and J dropped 10 bases, with 16 bases sitting between them. Drawing the rest from reference TRBV7-9 and TRBJ2-1, the complete variable domain is DTGVSQNPRHKITKRGQNVTFRCDPISEHNRLYWYRQTLGQGPEFLTYFQNEAQLEKSRLLSDRFSAERPKGSFSTLEIQRTEQGDSAMYLCASSLAYGPGWEQFFGPGTRLTVL.